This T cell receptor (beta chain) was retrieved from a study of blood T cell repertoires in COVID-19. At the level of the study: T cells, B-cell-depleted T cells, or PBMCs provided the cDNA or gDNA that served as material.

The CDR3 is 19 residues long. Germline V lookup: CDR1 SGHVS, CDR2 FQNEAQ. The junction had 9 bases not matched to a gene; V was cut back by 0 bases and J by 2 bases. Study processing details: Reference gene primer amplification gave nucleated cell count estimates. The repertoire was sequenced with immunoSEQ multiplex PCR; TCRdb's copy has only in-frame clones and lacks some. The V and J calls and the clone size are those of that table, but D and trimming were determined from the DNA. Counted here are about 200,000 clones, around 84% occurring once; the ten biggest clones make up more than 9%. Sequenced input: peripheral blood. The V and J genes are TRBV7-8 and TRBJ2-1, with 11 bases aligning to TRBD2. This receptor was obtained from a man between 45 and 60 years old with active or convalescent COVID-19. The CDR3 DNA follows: TGTGCCAGCAGCTTAGCCCTAGCGGGGGGCCCAGGGACCTACAATGAGCAGTTCTTC. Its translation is CASSLALAGGPGTYNEQFF.